This paragraph reports one TCR beta chain. The antigen is unknown. Germline CDR1 and CDR2: MGHRA and YSYEKL. Trimming left V 8 bases short and J 5 bases short, with 16 bases between. CDR3 size: 14 residues. This sample is drawn from a study of cytomegalovirus exposure and HLA in healthy donors. Notes on the study in general: Associated with HLA alleles at 0.05 false discovery rate in a later analysis were around 15,000 TCR beta sequences. Later analysis suggested most CMV-associated TCR beta chains were HLA-restricted. A few V segments could not be told apart, such as TRBV6-2 and TRBV6-3, and were left out.

Unrecorded immune exposures were likely, despite nominal health at sampling. PCR was performed using 60 Vbeta and 13 Jbeta primers. Here immunoSEQ multiplex PCR was the method, and the copy in TCRdb shows in-frame clones only, minus some. The sample holds about 170,000 clones, 80% to 85% seen once. The genes are TRBV4-1 and TRBJ2-1, with D possibly being TRBD1 (6 bases). The TCR originated in a male donor in good health and CMV-seronegative. Sample: PBMCs. The CDR3 region is CASEGPRGNNEQFF. DNA of the CDR3: TGCGCCAGCGAGGGGCCCAGGGGAAACAATGAGCAGTTCTTC.